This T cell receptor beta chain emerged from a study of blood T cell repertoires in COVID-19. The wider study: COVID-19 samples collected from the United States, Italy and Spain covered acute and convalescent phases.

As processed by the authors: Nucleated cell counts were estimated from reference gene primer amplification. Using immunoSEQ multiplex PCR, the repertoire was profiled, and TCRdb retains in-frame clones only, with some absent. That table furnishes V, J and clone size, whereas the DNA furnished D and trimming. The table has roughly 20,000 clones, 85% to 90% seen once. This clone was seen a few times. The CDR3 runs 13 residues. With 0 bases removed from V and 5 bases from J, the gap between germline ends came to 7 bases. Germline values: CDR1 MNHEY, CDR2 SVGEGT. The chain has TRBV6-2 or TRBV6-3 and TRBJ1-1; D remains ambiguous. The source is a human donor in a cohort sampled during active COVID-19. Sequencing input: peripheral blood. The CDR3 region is CASSYSQATEAFF. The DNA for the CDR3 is TGTGCCAGCAGTTACTCTCAAGCGACTGAAGCTTTCTTT.